This T cell receptor (beta chain) was obtained from a study of cytomegalovirus exposure and HLA in healthy donors. Study-wide points: In a later analysis, about 17,000 TCR beta sequences were associated with HLA alleles at 0.05 false discovery rate. The study labeled 164 TCR beta chains cytomegalovirus-associated. Follow-up analysis later connected one missense variant in DCLRE1C with trimming of TCR beta V- and J-genes.

To note about this clone: Its antigen is still unknown.

Amplification used 60 Vbeta primers and 13 Jbeta primers. Assay used: immunoSEQ multiplex PCR; TCRdb lists only in-frame clones, some missing. This table holds 95,000 to 100,000 clones, roughly 80% found once. V lost 2 bases to trimming and J lost 1 base, with 15 bases between them. Germline V lookup: CDR1 SGHRS, CDR2 YFSETQ. The CDR3 is 16 residues long. The specimen was PBMCs. V and J are TRBV5-1 and TRBJ2-5; D is unclear. The TCR comes from a man in his forties in good health and CMV-seronegative. The CDR3 nucleotides read TGCGCCAGCAGCTTCTCTGGAGACTCTACCCAAGAGACCCAGTACTTC. This encodes CASSFSGDSTQETQYF. The whole variable domain, remainder taken from reference TRBV5-1 and TRBJ2-5, is KAGVTQTPRYLIKTRGQQVTLSCSPISGHRSVSWYQQTPGQGLQFLFEYFSETQRNKGNFPGRFSGRQFSNSRSEMNVSTLELGDSALYLCASSFSGDSTQETQYFGPGTRLLVL.